The 5 T cell receptor beta chains below come from one sample, sequenced in a study of beta chain features in type 1 diabetes. Broader study findings: For Type 1 diabetes patients, all four CD4+ subsets carried TCRB CDR3s that were moderately but significantly shorter.

What these receptors recognize is not known. Of the isolated RNA, all was reverse transcribed, and so the sequenced material was expressed TCRB transcripts. Profiled with immunoSEQ multiplex PCR; TCRdb holds only in-frame clones, not every one. The data show about 660,000 clones, with 11% to 15% seen just once and just under 0.04% held by the top ten. The sequencing input was naive CD4+ T cells from blood. The receptors derive from a man aged 18 to 30 with type 1 diabetes.

This chain uses TRBV7-2 with TRBJ1-1; 7 bases are shared with TRBD1. The J segment lost 10 bases and the V segment lost 5 bases, leaving 7 bases of the junction unmatched. The CDR3 is 12 amino acids. Germline-derived CDR1 and CDR2 are SGHTA and FQGNSA. The CDR3 DNA is TGTGCCAGCAGCCGACAGGGCGAGAGAGCTTTCTTT. Translating gives CASSRQGERAFF.

This clone was detected ten times or more. This chain links TRBV10-3 with TRBJ2-7; D call uncertain. The germline V and J ends were trimmed by 4 bases and 6 bases, with 7 bases remaining between them. The CDR3 length is 11 residues. The V gene's germline CDR1 is ENHRY and CDR2 SYGVKD. CDR3: CAISGLGEQYF. CDR3 coding DNA: TGTGCCATCAGTGGACTTGGCGAGCAGTACTTC.

The chain is built from TRBV9 and TRBJ2-2, with 13 bases lining up with TRBD2. With V trimmed by 4 bases and J by 2 bases, 5 bases remained unmatched. Germline V lookup: CDR1 SGDLS, CDR2 YYNGEE. The CDR3 is made up of 17 amino acids. In DNA form, the CDR3 reads TGTGCCAGCAGCATCGGGACTAGCGGGGCAAACACCGGGGAGCTGTTTTTT. Translating gives CASSIGTSGANTGELFF.

This chain links TRBV2 with TRBJ1-1; no clear D. Germline V gives CDR1 SNHLY, CDR2 FYNNEI. The CDR3 loop spans 11 amino acids. The V gene lost 6 bases and the J gene lost 4 bases, with 6 bases spanning the gap. CDR3 sequence: CASRLGTEAFF. CDR3 DNA: TGTGCCAGCAGACTCGGCACTGAAGCTTTCTTT.

The rearrangement uses TRBV5-4 and TRBJ1-5; 9 nucleotides match TRBD1. V lost 3 bases, J lost 6 bases, and 7 bases stayed unmatched. This CDR3 has 15 residues. Germline V gene sequence: CDR1 SGHNT, CDR2 YYREEE (reference sequence). Here the CDR3 reads CASSSGQGHGQPQHF. In DNA, the CDR3 is TGTGCCAGCAGCTCGGGACAGGGACATGGTCAGCCCCAGCATTTT.